Shown below are 19 T cell receptor beta chains from a single sample sequenced in a study of cytomegalovirus exposure and HLA in healthy donors. Both 60 Vbeta primers and 13 Jbeta primers went into the PCR. The method was immunoSEQ multiplex PCR; TCRdb's version includes in-frame clones alone and lacks a portion of them. Altogether under 200,000 clones are present, 12% being singletons, with the ten largest covering under 10%. Sequenced: PBMCs. These receptors all come from a man over 45 in good health and CMV-seropositive.

This clone was observed a few times. The chain has TRBV28 and TRBJ2-5, with TRBD1 matching 7 bases. J gave up 4 bases and V 3 bases, and 5 bases lay outside the gene matches. The CDR3 contains 14 residues. The germline gives CDR1 MDHEN, CDR2 SYDVKM. CDR3: CASSLTGTVETQYF. CDR3 nucleotides: TGTGCCAGCAGTTTGACCGGGACAGTAGAGACCCAGTACTTC. The full variable domain, in which reference TRBV28 and TRBJ2-5 provide the parts outside the CDR3, is DVKVTQSSRYLVKRTGEKVFLECVQDMDHENMFWYRQDPGLGLRLIYFSYDVKMKEKGDIPEGYSVSREKKERFSLILESASTNQTSMYLCASSLTGTVETQYFGPGTRLLVL.

This clone was observed a handful of times. V gene TRBV7-3 combines with J gene TRBJ2-2; 8 bases agree with TRBD2. Germline V gene data show CDR1 as SGHTA and CDR2 as FQGTGA. V lost 2 bases and J lost 6; bases outside the gene matches: 2. The CDR3 has 14 amino acids. In DNA form, the CDR3 reads TGTGCCAGCAGCTTAGCGGGAGGAGCCGGGGAGCTGTTTTTT. This encodes CASSLAGGAGELFF.

This clone came up a few times. V gene TRBV5-4 combines with J gene TRBJ1-1, with 7 positions matching TRBD1. This CDR3 has 16 amino acids. Germline V gives CDR1 SGHNT, CDR2 YYREEE (reference sequence). V shed 2 bases and J 1 base; nucleotides not matched to a gene: 8. The CDR3 loop reads CASSFGPRQGNTEAFF. The CDR3 DNA reads as TGTGCCAGCAGCTTCGGGCCGCGACAGGGGAACACTGAAGCTTTCTTT. The full variable domain, with the rest looked up from reference TRBV5-4 and TRBJ1-1, is ETGVTQSPTHLIKTRGQQVTLRCSSQSGHNTVSWYQQALGQGPQFIFQYYREEENGRGNFPPRFSGLQFPNYSSELNVNALELDDSALYLCASSFGPRQGNTEAFFGQGTRLTVV.

This sequence joins TRBV5-4 and TRBJ2-2; the match to TRBD2 covers 11 bases. Germline V gives CDR1 SGHNT, CDR2 YYREEE (reference sequence). V lost 5 bases, J lost 6 bases, and 9 bases stayed unmatched. This CDR3 has 16 amino acids. For the CDR3, the DNA is TGTGCCAGCAGTCCTCGGGGTAGCGGGGGGGCCGGGGAGCTGTTTTTT. Encoded protein: CASSPRGSGGAGELFF. The full variable domain, rest sourced from reference TRBV5-4 and TRBJ2-2, is ETGVTQSPTHLIKTRGQQVTLRCSSQSGHNTVSWYQQALGQGPQFIFQYYREEENGRGNFPPRFSGLQFPNYSSELNVNALELDDSALYLCASSPRGSGGAGELFFGEGSRLTVL.

The sample holds a few counts of this clone. V and J are TRBV6-5 and TRBJ1-1, with D perhaps matching TRBD1 (5 bases). This CDR3 comprises 14 residues. The ends were cut back, 6 bases at V and 6 bases at J, with 17 bases in the middle. Germline V gene data show CDR1 as MNHEY and CDR2 as SVGAGI. CDR3 sequence: CASRSGRVEAEAFF. CDR3 DNA: TGTGCCAGCAGGTCGGGCAGGGTAGAGGCTGAAGCTTTCTTT.

The rearrangement links TRBV6-5 to TRBJ2-5; 7 bases agree with TRBD2. The V gene's germline CDR1 is MNHEY and CDR2 SVGAGI. CDR3 length equals 14 residues. V shed 6 bases, J shed 2 bases, and the junction held 6 bases outside the gene matches. The CDR3 DNA reads TGTGCCAGCAGGGCAACGGGGGGACAAGAGACCCAGTACTTC. Translation gives CASRATGGQETQYF.

V is TRBV2 and J is TRBJ1-2, with D unclear. The germline gives CDR1 SNHLY, CDR2 FYNNEI. Trimming pared 9 bases from V and 0 bases from J, leaving 14 bases between. CDR3 size: 14 residues. This CDR3 reads CARNRASSNYGYTF. The CDR3 DNA is TGTGCCAGAAACAGAGCCTCTTCTAACTATGGCTACACCTTC.

This sequence joins TRBV15 and TRBJ1-2; 7 nucleotides match TRBD1. Germline V gene data show CDR1 as LNHNV and CDR2 as YYDKDF (reference sequence). CDR3 length equals 16 residues. With V trimmed by 3 bases and J by 1 base, 8 bases remained unmatched. CDR3 DNA: TGTGCCACCAGCAGGGGCCAGGGGGTGCGTAACTATGGCTACACCTTC. Amino acids: CATSRGQGVRNYGYTF.

The chain links TRBV5-1 to TRBJ2-2; D uncertain. The CDR3 loop spans 15 amino acids. The germline gives CDR1 SGHRS, CDR2 YFSETQ. Trimming took 5 bases from V and 0 from J, leaving 11 bases between them. CDR3 region: CASRLQAPNTGELFF. The CDR3 DNA reads TGCGCCAGCAGGCTGCAGGCCCCGAACACCGGGGAGCTGTTTTTT.

This clone was seen only a few times. The V gene is TRBV7-3, the J gene TRBJ1-1; perhaps TRBD1 as D (5 bases). V lost 0 bases and J lost 14, with 16 bases in between. Germline V gives CDR1 SGHTA, CDR2 FQGTGA. The CDR3 is 13 residues long. DNA of the CDR3: TGTGCCAGCAGCTTAACTAGGCAGGGAAGGTACTTCTTT. It translates to CASSLTRQGRYFF.

This clone has a handful of counts. This chain uses TRBV19 with TRBJ2-1; maybe TRBD1 (5 bases). The CDR3 extends over 15 amino acids. The V end lost 3 bases, the J end lost 6 bases, and 15 bases lay between the germline ends. Germline CDR1 LNHDA, CDR2 SQIVND (reference sequence). The chain's CDR3 is CASSIRQGLANEQFF. CDR3 in DNA: TGTGCCAGTAGTATCCGCCAGGGTTTGGCCAATGAGCAGTTCTTC.

The chain couples TRBV5-5 to TRBJ2-6; D unresolved. The CDR3 is 17 amino acids. V shed 4 bases and J shed 2 bases, with 16 bases lying between them. Germline CDR1 SGHKS, CDR2 YYEKEE (reference sequence). The CDR3 loop is CASSLIEVLTGANVLTF. The CDR3, as DNA: TGTGCCAGCAGCCTCATAGAGGTATTAACTGGGGCCAACGTCCTGACTTTC.

Here the CDR3 DNA reads TGTGCCAGCATAGGGACAACCCTAGGCGATAATCAGCCCCAGCATTTT. Protein sequence: CASIGTTLGDNQPQHF. The V call is TRBV6-6, the J call TRBJ1-5; possible D gene TRBD1, 6 bases. This CDR3 region has 16 residues. The V gene's germline CDR1 is MNHNY and CDR2 SVGAGI (reference sequence). V gave up 7 bases and J gave up 4 bases, with 20 bases separating them.

The sample holds a few counts of this clone. The V and J genes are TRBV5-1 and TRBJ2-2, with TRBD1 identical over 9 bases. The germline V gene encodes CDR1 SGHRS and CDR2 YFSETQ. The CDR3 totals 15 residues. Trimming cost V 4 bases and J 6 bases; bases outside gene matches: 7. Written as DNA, the CDR3 is TGCGCCAGCAGCGTGGGACAGGGAGCGTCCGGGGAGCTGTTTTTT. It translates to CASSVGQGASGELFF.

This clone has only a few counts. V usage is TRBV19 and J usage is TRBJ1-2, with 7 bases aligning to TRBD1. The V gene's germline CDR1 is LNHDA and CDR2 SQIVND (reference sequence). The V segment lost 7 bases and the J segment 4 bases; nucleotides outside the gene matches: 9. The CDR3 contains 14 residues. The DNA for the CDR3 is TGTGCCAGTATAAGTACAGGGGCTCCCTATGGCTACACCTTC. This gives the protein CASISTGAPYGYTF. The full variable domain, with the rest looked up from reference TRBV19 and TRBJ1-2, is DGGITQSPKYLFRKEGQNVTLSCEQNLNHDAMYWYRQDPGQGLRLIYYSQIVNDFQKGDIAEGYSVSREKKESFPLTVTSAQKNPTAFYLCASISTGAPYGYTFGSGTRLTVV.

The chain links TRBV6-1 to TRBJ1-2; TRBD1 might be the D (5 bases). CDR1 and CDR2 (germline): MNHNS, SASEGT. The CDR3 runs to 14 residues. The V end was cut by 5 bases, the J end by 2 bases, with 12 bases between. CDR3: CASSPGGGNYGYTF. DNA for the CDR3: TGTGCCAGCAGTCCCGGGGGAGGGAACTATGGCTACACCTTC.

The chain recombines TRBV19 with TRBJ2-1; 7 nucleotides align to TRBD2. The germline gives CDR1 LNHDA, CDR2 SQIVND (reference sequence). V shed 6 bases, J shed 6 bases, and the junction held 5 bases outside the gene matches. The CDR3 consists of 13 residues. The CDR3 loop is CASRRGGLNEQFF. In DNA, the CDR3 is TGTGCCAGTAGGCGCGGGGGACTCAATGAGCAGTTCTTC.

This clone was observed a handful of times. V usage is TRBV7-9 and J usage is TRBJ1-6; TRBD1 agrees at 8 bases. J lost 14 bases, V lost 4 bases, and 16 bases had no gene match. The V gene's germline CDR1 is SEHNR and CDR2 FQNEAQ (reference sequence). This CDR3 spans 16 amino acids. CDR3 in DNA: TGTGCCAGCAGCTCGACCGGGACAGGAAGCGTTTTGGCCCTCCACTTT. It translates to CASSSTGTGSVLALHF.

The chain links TRBV6-5 to TRBJ2-7; D might be TRBD1 (5 bases). V gave up 6 bases and J gave up 7 bases, with 16 bases separating them. The CDR3 is made up of 13 amino acids. CDR1 is MNHEY, CDR2 SVGAGI, per germline. CDR3 sequence reads: CASSRVRAREQYF. CDR3 coding DNA: TGTGCCAGCAGCAGGGTTAGGGCGCGAGAGCAGTACTTC.